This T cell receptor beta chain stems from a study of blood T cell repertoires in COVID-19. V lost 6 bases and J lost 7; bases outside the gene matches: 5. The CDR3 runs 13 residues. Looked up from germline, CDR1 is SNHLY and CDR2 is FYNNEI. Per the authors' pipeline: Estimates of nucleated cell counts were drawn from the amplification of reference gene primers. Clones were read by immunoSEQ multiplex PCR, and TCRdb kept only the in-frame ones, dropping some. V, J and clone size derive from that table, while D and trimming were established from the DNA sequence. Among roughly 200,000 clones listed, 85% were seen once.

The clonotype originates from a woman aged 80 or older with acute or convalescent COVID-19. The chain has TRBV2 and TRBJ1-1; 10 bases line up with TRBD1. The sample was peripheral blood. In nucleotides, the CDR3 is TGTGCCAGCAGAGACAGGGGGCGTCTTGAAGCTTTCTTT. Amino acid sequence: CASRDRGRLEAFF. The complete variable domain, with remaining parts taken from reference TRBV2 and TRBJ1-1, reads EPEVTQTPSHQVTQMGQEVILRCVPISNHLYFYWYRQILGQKVEFLVSFYNNEISEKSEIFDDQFSVERPDGSNFTLKIRSTKLEDSAMYFCASRDRGRLEAFFGQGTRLTVV.